This is a list of T cell receptor beta chains from one sample in a study of cytomegalovirus exposure and HLA in healthy donors. The protocol was immunoSEQ multiplex PCR, while the TCRdb copy is restricted to in-frame clones and leaves out a portion. The sample shows approximately 190,000 clones, over 9.5% of them seen only once. Sequenced input: PBMCs. Receptor source: a man between 50 and 59 years old in good health and CMV-seropositive. Each CDR3 is given without its conserved first and last residue. Each record gives: V gene, clone size, J gene, CDR3 protein. Only part of the rows carry a size: once, few, many, or a class if the clone is expanded.

TRBV19	NA	TRBJ2-3	ASSIPRTGTTDTQY
TRBV5-4	few	TRBJ1-1	ASSLPGGMNTEAF
TRBV7-8	few	TRBJ1-2	ASSLGQGSFGYT
TRBV28	NA	TRBJ1-5	ATRGGVNQPQH
TRBV5-1	NA	TRBJ2-1	ASSLSPRTGGGNEQF
TRBV9	NA	TRBJ1-1	ASSVAGGSTEAF
TRBV7-6	few	TRBJ1-1	ASSSSVTDRGPNTEAF
TRBV28	few	TRBJ1-1	ATSSTEAF
TRBV11-1	few	TRBJ1-1	ASSSFPTANTEAF
TRBV7-9	NA	TRBJ1-2	ASSKRTLPNYGYT
TRBV5-1	few	TRBJ2-7	ASSYPGTGLYEQY
TRBV4-1	NA	TRBJ2-1	ASSVTQGSGVSF
TRBV13	few	TRBJ2-2	ASSLDPRRGLGTGELF
TRBV13	few	TRBJ2-3	ASSLGVGGIGTDTQY
TRBV7-3	NA	TRBJ2-3	ASSLGLRTDTQY
TRBV10-3	few	TRBJ2-7	AIRAGTGVNQQY
TRBV11-2	NA	TRBJ1-5	ASSHGPSQPQH
TRBV2	NA	TRBJ1-3	ASSPGQVSGNTIY
TRBV30	NA	TRBJ2-5	AWSRLGALGETQY
TRBV7-9	NA	TRBJ2-3	ASSSKGLAGGREDTQY
TRBV5-1	few	TRBJ1-1	ASSGTLNTEAF
TRBV30	NA	TRBJ1-1	AWSVWGGPSTEAF
TRBV7-2	few	TRBJ1-1	ASSQTGEVNTEAF
TRBV6-5	NA	TRBJ2-1	ASSYITGKKPNEQF
TRBV28	NA	TRBJ1-2	ASSKGGTPTSNYGYT
TRBV2	NA	TRBJ1-5	ASSLTGVGGQPQH
TRBV19	NA	TRBJ1-5	ASSIGQGAQPQH
TRBV7-9	few	TRBJ2-2	ASSSSNANTGELF
TRBV7-9	NA	TRBJ2-5	ASTGSGDIRETQY
TRBV5-5	few	TRBJ1-2	ASSLGQNYGYT
TRBV6-6	NA	TRBJ2-2	ASSRTGELF
TRBV15	few	TRBJ2-7	ATSRDPGYEQY
TRBV19	NA	TRBJ1-1	ASSSYTEAF
TRBV5-4	NA	TRBJ1-6	ASRGGPDSPLH
TRBV7-9	NA	TRBJ1-2	ASSAGGDGYT
TRBV28	few	TRBJ1-1	ASQTPSFMNTEAF
TRBV28	NA	TRBJ1-6	ASSPTGQKYNSPLH
TRBV3-2	few	TRBJ1-4	AREKLF
TRBV5-1	few	TRBJ2-2	ASSPGDRKTGELF
TRBV11-3	NA	TRBJ2-7	ASSFLTAYEQY
TRBV10-1	NA	TRBJ1-6	ASSESTGTPLH
TRBV29-1	few	TRBJ2-5	SFDRFAETQY
TRBV7-6	NA	TRBJ2-1	ASSPRYKRGGIDEQF
TRBV11-2	few	TRBJ2-5	ASSFPGETQY
TRBV5-4	NA	TRBJ2-7	ASSLRTAYEQY
TRBV5-6	few	TRBJ1-5	ASSRQTDQPQH